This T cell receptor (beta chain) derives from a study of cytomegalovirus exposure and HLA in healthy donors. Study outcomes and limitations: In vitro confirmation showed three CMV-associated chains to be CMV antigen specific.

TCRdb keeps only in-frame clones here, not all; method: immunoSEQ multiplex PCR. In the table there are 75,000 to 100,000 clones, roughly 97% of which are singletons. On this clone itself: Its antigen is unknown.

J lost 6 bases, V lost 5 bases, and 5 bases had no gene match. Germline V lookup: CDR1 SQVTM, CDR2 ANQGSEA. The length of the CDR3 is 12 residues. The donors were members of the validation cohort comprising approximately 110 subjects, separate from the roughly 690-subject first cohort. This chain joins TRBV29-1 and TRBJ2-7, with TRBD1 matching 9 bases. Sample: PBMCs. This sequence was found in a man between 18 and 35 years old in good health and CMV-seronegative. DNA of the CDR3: TGCAGCGTTCTACAGGGGGCCGGCGAGCAGTACTTC. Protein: CSVLQGAGEQYF.